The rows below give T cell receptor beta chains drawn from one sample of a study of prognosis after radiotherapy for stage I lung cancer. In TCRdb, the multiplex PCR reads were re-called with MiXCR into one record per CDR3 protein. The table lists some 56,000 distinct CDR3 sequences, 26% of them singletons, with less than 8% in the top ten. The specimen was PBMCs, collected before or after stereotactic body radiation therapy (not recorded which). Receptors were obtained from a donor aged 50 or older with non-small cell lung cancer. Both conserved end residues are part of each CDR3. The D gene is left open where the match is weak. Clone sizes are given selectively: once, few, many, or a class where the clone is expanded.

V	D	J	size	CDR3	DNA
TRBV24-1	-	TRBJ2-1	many	CATSDSSFSGGGGQFF	TGTGCCACCAGTGATTCCTCCTTTAGTGGGGGCGGCGGGCAGTTCTTC
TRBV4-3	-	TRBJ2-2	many	CASSRDWGGELFF	TGCGCCAGCAGCCGGGACTGGGGCGGGGAGCTGTTTTTT
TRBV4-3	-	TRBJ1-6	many	CASSQGTGRDSPLHF	TGCGCCAGCAGCCAAGGTACCGGGAGGGACTCACCCCTCCACTTT
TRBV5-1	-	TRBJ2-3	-	CASSPGGGGPTDTQYF	TGCGCCAGCAGCCCCGGAGGGGGGGGGCCGACAGATACGCAGTATTTT
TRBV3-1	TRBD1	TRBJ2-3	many	CASSQDHPQGARSTDTQYF	TGTGCCAGCAGCCAAGATCACCCACAGGGGGCGAGAAGCACAGATACGCAGTATTTT
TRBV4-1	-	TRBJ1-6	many	CASSQGLNSPLHF	TGCGCCAGCAGCCAAGGGCTGAATTCACCCCTCCACTTT
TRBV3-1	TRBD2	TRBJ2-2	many	CASSQGTGLAGTGELFF	TGTGCCAGCAGCCAAGGCACGGGACTAGCGGGCACCGGGGAGCTGTTTTTT
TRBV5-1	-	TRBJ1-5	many	CASSLASGQPQHF	TGTGCCAGCAGCTTGGCCTCGGGTCAGCCCCAGCATTTT
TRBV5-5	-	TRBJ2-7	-	CASSARGGLPYGQYF	TGTGCCAGCAGCGCCCGAGGTGGGCTCCCATACGGGCAGTACTTC
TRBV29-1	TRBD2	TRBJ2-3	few	CSVPGTSHTDTQYF	TGCAGCGTCCCCGGGACTAGCCACACAGATACGCAGTATTTT
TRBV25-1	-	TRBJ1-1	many	CASTPLGVGAEAFF	TGTGCCAGCACGCCTTTGGGGGTTGGAGCTGAAGCTTTCTTT
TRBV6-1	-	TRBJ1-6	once	CASSEVAWAVSNSPLHF	TGTGCCAGCAGTGAAGTGGCATGGGCCGTTTCTAATTCACCCCTCCACTTT
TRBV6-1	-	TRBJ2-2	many	CASSEWQTTGELFF	TGTGCCAGCAGTGAATGGCAGACCACCGGGGAGCTGTTTTTT
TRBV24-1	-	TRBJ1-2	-	CATSHCRGYTF	TGTGCCACCAGCCATTGTCGAGGCTACACCTTC
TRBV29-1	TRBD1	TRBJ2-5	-	CSTPRDTGGETQYF	TGCAGCACCCCCAGGGACACAGGGGGAGAGACCCAGTACTTC
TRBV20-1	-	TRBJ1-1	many	CSARETVNTEAFF	TGCAGTGCTAGAGAGACCGTGAACACTGAAGCTTTCTTT
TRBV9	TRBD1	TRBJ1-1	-	CANSPWDSGTEAFF	TGTGCCAACAGCCCTTGGGACAGCGGGACTGAAGCTTTCTTT
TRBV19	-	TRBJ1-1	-	CASSRTGSKMNTEAFF	TGTGCCAGTAGTAGGACCGGGTCAAAGATGAACACTGAAGCTTTCTTT
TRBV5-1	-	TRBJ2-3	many	CASSFSGQYTDTQYF	TGCGCCAGCAGCTTTTCAGGACAGTACACAGATACGCAGTATTTT
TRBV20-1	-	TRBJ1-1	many	CSARDGTMNTEAFF	TGCAGTGCTAGAGACGGGACCATGAACACTGAAGCTTTCTTT
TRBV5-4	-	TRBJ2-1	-	CASSVGGRTYNEQFF	TGTGCCAGCAGCGTCGGGGGGCGGACCTACAATGAGCAGTTCTTC
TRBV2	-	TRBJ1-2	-	CASSQVATGYGYIF	TGTGCCAGCAGTCAAGTTGCCACGGGCTATGGCTACATCTTC
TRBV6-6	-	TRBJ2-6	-	CASSYSIVKAAPGAKVLTF	TGTGCCAGCAGTTACTCGATTGTCAAAGCGGCCCCTGGGGCCAAAGTCCTGACTTTC
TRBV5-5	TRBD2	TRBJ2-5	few	CASSKVTSGQETQYF	TGTGCCAGCAGTAAAGTGACTAGCGGGCAAGAGACCCAGTACTTC
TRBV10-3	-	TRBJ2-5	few	CAISTGGSGMGTQYF	TGTGCCATATCCACGGGGGGCTCGGGGATGGGGACCCAGTACTTC
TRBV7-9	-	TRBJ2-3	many	CASSSKADTQYF	TGTGCCAGCAGCTCGAAGGCAGATACGCAGTATTTT
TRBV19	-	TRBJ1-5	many	CASSEFSGSNQPQHF	TGTGCCAGTAGTGAGTTTTCAGGGAGCAATCAGCCCCAGCATTTT
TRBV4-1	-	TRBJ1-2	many	CASNTPATGDATNYGYTF	TGCGCCAGCAACACACCTGCTACAGGTGACGCTACTAACTATGGCTACACCTTC
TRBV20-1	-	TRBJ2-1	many	CSAKRGAYNEQFF	TGCAGTGCTAAACGGGGAGCCTACAATGAGCAGTTCTTC
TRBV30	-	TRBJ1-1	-	CAWIPNYVGMNAEAFF	TGTGCCTGGATTCCTAATTATGTGGGGATGAACGCTGAAGCTTTCTTT
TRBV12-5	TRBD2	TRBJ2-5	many	CASGLATGTSFVGTQYF	TGTGCTAGTGGTTTGGCGACTGGGACTAGCTTCGTTGGGACCCAGTACTTC
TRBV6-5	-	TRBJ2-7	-	CASTEGEGVYEQYF	TGTGCCAGCACCGAGGGAGAGGGGGTCTACGAGCAGTACTTC
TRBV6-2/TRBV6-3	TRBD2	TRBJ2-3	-	CASSVSGGGRHTQYF	TGTGCCAGCAGTGTGAGCGGGGGGGGCCGCCATACGCAGTATTTT
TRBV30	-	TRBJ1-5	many	CAWGGMGSNQPQHF	TGTGCCTGGGGGGGGATGGGGAGCAATCAGCCCCAGCATTTT
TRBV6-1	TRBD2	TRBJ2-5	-	CASKNGGTQGTQYF	TGTGCCAGCAAAAACGGGGGGACCCAAGGGACCCAGTACTTC
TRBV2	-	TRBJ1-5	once	CASSDERGHQPQHF	TGTGCCAGCAGTGACGAGAGGGGTCATCAGCCCCAGCATTTT
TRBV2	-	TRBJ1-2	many	CASHRDVGGYTF	TGTGCCAGCCACCGGGACGTAGGGGGCTACACCTTC
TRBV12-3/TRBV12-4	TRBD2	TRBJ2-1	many	CASSPPGLVFYNEQFF	TGTGCCAGCAGTCCCCCGGGACTAGTTTTCTACAATGAGCAGTTCTTC
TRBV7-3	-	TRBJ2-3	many	CASSPRLSDTQYF	TGTGCCAGCAGCCCCCGACTGTCAGATACGCAGTATTTT
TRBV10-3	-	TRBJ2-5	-	CAIIPGLSVEETQYF	TGTGCCATCATCCCAGGGCTATCGGTGGAAGAGACCCAGTACTTC
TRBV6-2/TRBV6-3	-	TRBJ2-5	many	CASSYFRGMETQYF	TGTGCCAGCAGTTACTTCCGGGGCATGGAGACCCAGTACTTC
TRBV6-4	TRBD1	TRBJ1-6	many	CASSPRDRVSPLHF	TGTGCCAGCAGTCCACGGGACAGGGTTTCACCCCTCCACTTT
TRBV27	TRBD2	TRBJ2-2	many	CASSFRGTSGSTGELFF	TGTGCCAGCAGTTTTAGGGGGACTAGCGGAAGCACCGGGGAGCTGTTTTTT
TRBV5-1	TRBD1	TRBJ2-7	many	CASSLDPGQGNYEQYF	TGCGCCAGCAGCTTGGATCCGGGACAGGGTAATTACGAGCAGTACTTC
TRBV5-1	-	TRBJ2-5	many	CASRQQETQYF	TGCGCCAGCAGGCAACAAGAGACCCAGTACTTC
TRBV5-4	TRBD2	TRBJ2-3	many	CASSSGGANTQYF	TGTGCCAGCAGTAGCGGGGGGGCGAATACGCAGTATTTT
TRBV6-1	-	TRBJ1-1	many	CASSEARGTAAFF	TGTGCCAGCAGTGAAGCGCGGGGAACGGCGGCTTTCTTT
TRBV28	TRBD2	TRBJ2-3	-	CASSLAGEYTYTQYF	TGTGCCAGCAGTCTAGCGGGGGAGTACACATATACGCAGTATTTT
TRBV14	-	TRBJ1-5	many	CASSQSPPGGGSNQPQHF	TGTGCCAGCAGCCAATCCCCGCCCGGGGGCGGGAGCAATCAGCCCCAGCATTTT
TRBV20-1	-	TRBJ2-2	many	CSARDGQKGYTGELFF	TGCAGTGCTAGAGATGGCCAGAAAGGTTACACCGGGGAGCTGTTTTTT
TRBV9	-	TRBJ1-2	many	CASSGPEGGGYGYTF	TGTGCCAGCAGCGGACCAGAGGGGGGTGGCTATGGCTACACCTTC
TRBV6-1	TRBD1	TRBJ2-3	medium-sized	CASSNGTGGAGTQYF	TGTGCCAGCAGTAACGGGACAGGGGGCGCGGGTACGCAGTATTTT
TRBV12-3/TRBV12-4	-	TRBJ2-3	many	CASSLKTRSTQYF	TGTGCCAGCAGTTTAAAAACTAGGTCCACGCAGTATTTT
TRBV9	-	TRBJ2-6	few	CASSVFSGEAGANVLTF	TGTGCCAGCAGCGTCTTCTCAGGGGAGGCTGGGGCCAACGTCCTGACTTTC